This TCR beta chain was documented in a study of T cells in Graves' hyperthyroidism and ophthalmopathy. Turning to the study itself: Sampling of peripheral blood happened at initial diagnosis, prior to any treatment.

Findings and caveats of the study: The model predicted ophthalmopathy a median approximately 6 months before onset. Within blood appeared most thyroid clonotypes that had expanded above 0.001.

Uncontrolled infection, other autoimmune disease, pregnancy or lactation excluded patients. The CDR3 extends over 13 amino acids. Trimming removed 5 bases from V and 9 bases from J, with 11 bases in between. CDR1 and CDR2 from the germline V gene are SNHLY and FYNNEI. What was amplified from RNA transcripts were TCR beta CDR3 regions. The HTBI set primed first-round TCR CDR3 RT-PCR. TCRdb called the multiplex PCR reads again in MiXCR, with one record for every CDR3 protein. The sample lists more than 300,000 distinct CDR3 sequences; about 14% were seen once. This clonotype has a count of ten or more. The antigen remains undetermined.

This TCR derives from a woman aged 30 to 39 with Graves' ophthalmopathy. The chain carries TRBV2 and TRBJ1-6, with D tentatively TRBD1 (5 bases). The sample was blood. The CDR3 protein is CASSLGRGSPLHF. In nucleotides, the CDR3 is TGTGCCAGCAGTTTGGGAAGGGGTTCACCCCTCCACTTT.